This T cell receptor beta chain was sequenced during a study of spatial heterogeneity in lung cancer. About the study: The cohort: some 73 early-stage, untreated non-small cell lung cancer patients. After resection, follow-up PBMC samples were sequenced when available, at a median of roughly two years later.

Findings and caveats of the study: The appearance of ubiquitous expanded tumor TCRs in blood was greater at resection than follow-up.

Germline lookup yields CDR1 SQVTM and CDR2 ANQGSEA. CDR3 length: 12 amino acids. V gave up 2 bases and J gave up 1 base, with 4 bases separating them. Time point reported: blood at routine non-recurrence follow-up after resection. Unsorted whole RNA from tumor, nontumor lung or frozen PBMC underwent sequencing. TCRdb fed the 5' RACE reads into MiXCR, producing one record per CDR3 protein. The sample records just over 70,000 distinct CDR3 sequences, about 9.5% being singletons. This clonotype has a count of ten or more. Its target is not known. The rearrangement uses TRBV29-1 and TRBJ2-3; D not certain. The sequence was collected from a female donor with early-stage non-small cell lung cancer. The source material was PBMCs, sampled at follow-up. The CDR3 here is CSVENRTDTQYF. CDR3 coding DNA: TGCAGCGTTGAAAACCGCACAGATACGCAGTATTTT.